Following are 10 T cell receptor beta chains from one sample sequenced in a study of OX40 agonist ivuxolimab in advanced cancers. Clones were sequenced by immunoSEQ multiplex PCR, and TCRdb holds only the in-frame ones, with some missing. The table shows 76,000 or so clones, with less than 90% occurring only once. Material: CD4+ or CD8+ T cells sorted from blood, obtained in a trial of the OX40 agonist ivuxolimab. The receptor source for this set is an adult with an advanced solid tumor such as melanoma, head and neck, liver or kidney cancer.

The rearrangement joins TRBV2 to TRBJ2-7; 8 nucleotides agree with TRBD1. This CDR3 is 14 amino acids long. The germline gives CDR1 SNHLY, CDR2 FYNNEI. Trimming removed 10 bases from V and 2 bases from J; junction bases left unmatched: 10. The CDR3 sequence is CAMLLGQGTYEQYF. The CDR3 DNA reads TGTGCCATGTTATTAGGACAGGGAACCTACGAGCAGTACTTC.

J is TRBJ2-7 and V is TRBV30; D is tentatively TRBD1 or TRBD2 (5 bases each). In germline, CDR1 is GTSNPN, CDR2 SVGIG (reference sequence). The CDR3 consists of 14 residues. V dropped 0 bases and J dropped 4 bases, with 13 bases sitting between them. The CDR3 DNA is TGTGCCTGGAGTGTACTAGGGGTGTCATACGAGCAGTACTTC. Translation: CAWSVLGVSYEQYF.

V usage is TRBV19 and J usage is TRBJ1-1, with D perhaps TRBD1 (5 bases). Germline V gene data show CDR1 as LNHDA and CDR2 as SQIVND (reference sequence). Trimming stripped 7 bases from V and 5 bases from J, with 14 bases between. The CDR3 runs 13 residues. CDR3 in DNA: TGTGCCAGTAAGGAGGGGTGGGCGACTGAAGCTTTCTTT. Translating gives CASKEGWATEAFF.

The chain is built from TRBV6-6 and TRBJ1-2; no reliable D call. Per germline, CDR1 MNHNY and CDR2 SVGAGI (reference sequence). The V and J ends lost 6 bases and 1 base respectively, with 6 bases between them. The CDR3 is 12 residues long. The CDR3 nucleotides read TGTGCCAGCAGGGGGATTAACTATGGCTACACCTTC. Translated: CASRGINYGYTF.

The CDR3 DNA is TGTGCCAGCAGCTCACGGGACGAACTCTACGAGCAGTACTTC. Protein sequence: CASSSRDELYEQYF. The chain carries TRBV11-2 and TRBJ2-7; the D call may be TRBD1 or TRBD2 (5 bases each). V was clipped by 4 bases and J by 3 bases, with 13 bases between them. There are 14 residues in the CDR3. Germline V gene sequence: CDR1 SGHAT, CDR2 FQNNGV.

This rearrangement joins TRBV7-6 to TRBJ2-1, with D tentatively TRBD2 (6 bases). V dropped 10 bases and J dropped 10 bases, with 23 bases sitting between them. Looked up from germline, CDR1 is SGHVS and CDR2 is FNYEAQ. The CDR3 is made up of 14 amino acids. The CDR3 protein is CATTSSARYGEQFF. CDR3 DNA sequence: TGTGCCACCACATCTAGCGCTCGCTACGGCGAGCAGTTCTTC.

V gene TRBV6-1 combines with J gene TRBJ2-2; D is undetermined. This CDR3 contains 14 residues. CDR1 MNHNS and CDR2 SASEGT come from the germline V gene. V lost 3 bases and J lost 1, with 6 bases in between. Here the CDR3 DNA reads TGTGCCAGCAGTGAGATGGTGAACACCGGGGAGCTGTTTTTT. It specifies CASSEMVNTGELFF.

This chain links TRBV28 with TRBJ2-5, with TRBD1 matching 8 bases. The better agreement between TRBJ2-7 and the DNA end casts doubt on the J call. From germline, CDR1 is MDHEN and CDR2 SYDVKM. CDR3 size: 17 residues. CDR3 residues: CASSFPRTQGAIYEQYF. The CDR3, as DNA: TGTGCCAGCAGTTTCCCCCGGACTCAGGGGGCCATCTACGAGCAGTACTTC.

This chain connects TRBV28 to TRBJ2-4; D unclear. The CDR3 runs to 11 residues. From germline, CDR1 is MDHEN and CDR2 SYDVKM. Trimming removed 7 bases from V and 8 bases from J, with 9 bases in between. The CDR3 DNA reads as TGTGCCAGCAAAGGTATGGACATTCAGTACTTC. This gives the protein CASKGMDIQYF.

This chain's CDR3 is CASSLESGIYEQYF. Here the CDR3 DNA reads TGCGCCAGCAGCTTGGAGAGCGGGATCTACGAGCAGTACTTC. J is TRBJ2-7 and V is TRBV5-1, with TRBD2 identical over 7 bases. The CDR3 is made up of 14 amino acids. The germline gives CDR1 SGHRS, CDR2 YFSETQ. Trimming took 0 bases from V and 3 from J; bases not matched to a gene: 3.